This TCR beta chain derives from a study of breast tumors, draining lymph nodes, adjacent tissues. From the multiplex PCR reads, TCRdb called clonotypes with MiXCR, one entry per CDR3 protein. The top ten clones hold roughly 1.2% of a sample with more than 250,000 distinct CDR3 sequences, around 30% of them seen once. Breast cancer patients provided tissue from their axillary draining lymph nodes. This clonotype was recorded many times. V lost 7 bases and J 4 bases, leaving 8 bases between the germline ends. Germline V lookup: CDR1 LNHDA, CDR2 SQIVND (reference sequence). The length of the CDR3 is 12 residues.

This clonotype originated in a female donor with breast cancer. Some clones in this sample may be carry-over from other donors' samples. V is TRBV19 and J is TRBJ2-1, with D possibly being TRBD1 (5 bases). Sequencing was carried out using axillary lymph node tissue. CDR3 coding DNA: TGTGCCAGTACCGCAGGGTACAATGAGCAGTTCTTC. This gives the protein CASTAGYNEQFF. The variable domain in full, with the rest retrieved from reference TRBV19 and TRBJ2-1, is DGGITQSPKYLFRKEGQNVTLSCEQNLNHDAMYWYRQDPGQGLRLIYYSQIVNDFQKGDIAEGYSVSREKKESFPLTVTSAQKNPTAFYLCASTAGYNEQFFGPGTRLTVL.